This TCR beta chain originates from a study of neurological immune-mediated disorders. Across the whole study: There were approximately 35 multiple sclerosis patients. Of these, roughly 30 had relapsing-remitting MS and 3 had secondary progressive MS.

The study's findings and limits: No CDR3 amino acid sequences recurred among expanded clones across subjects, suggesting private repertoires in all groups. The level of TCR clonal expansion was highest in patients with HTLV-1-associated myelopathy and lowest in multiple sclerosis, where it fell below the level seen in healthy controls. One related-CDR3 cluster, found by phylogenetic grouping, held repertoires of 18 of 34 multiple sclerosis patients and is a possible signature.

Germline-derived CDR1 and CDR2 are SGHRS and YFSETQ. This CDR3 is built from 17 residues. This clonotype was counted many times. Antigen unknown. One junction end disagrees with the germline gene, perhaps due to a read error. One entry per CDR3 protein, called by TCRdb with MiXCR from the 5' RACE reads. The table shows 66,000 or so distinct CDR3 sequences, with 4% to 6% occurring only once. The source of this sequence is a woman aged 30 to 39 with multiple sclerosis. Source material: PBMCs. The V and J genes are TRBV5-1 and TRBJ1-6; 7 bases fit TRBD1. DNA for the CDR3: TGCGCCAGCAGCTTGGAGGCCCGACAGGGATGGGGTTCACCCCTCAACTTT. It translates to CASSLEARQGWGSPLNF.